This T cell receptor beta chain was recovered during a study of early T cells in non-severe SARS-CoV-2 infection. Study-wide results and caveats: VDJdb matching favored anti-spike CD8 responses, missing private and CD4 specificities.

MiXCR was run by TCRdb on the 5' RACE reads, yielding one entry per CDR3 protein. The sample shows 48,000 or so distinct CDR3 sequences, 13% of them seen only once. This clonotype was detected many times. Antigen: not known. The specimen was whole blood. The TCR was taken from an adult who was a healthcare worker with PCR-confirmed SARS-CoV-2 infection or an uninfected control (not recorded which).

Here the CDR3 reads CATQDPGGYTF. The CDR3 DNA reads TGTGCCACCCAGGACCCAGGCGGCTACACCTTC. V usage is TRBV2 and J usage is TRBJ1-2; D not certain. Germline CDR1 reads SNHLY; CDR2 reads FYNNEI. V was trimmed by 10 bases and J by 8 bases, leaving 14 bases between them. CDR3 length equals 11 residues.